The 27 T cell receptor beta chains listed next were all sequenced from one sample in a study of identical twins. TCRdb used MiXCR to reprocess the 5' RACE reads, holding one entry per CDR3 protein. The table lists around 250,000 distinct CDR3 sequences, about 13% of them singletons, with 4% to 5% in the top ten. The data were also submitted as part of a second study, on yellow fever vaccine responses in identical twins.

Material: memory (CD45RO+) T cells sorted from blood. These receptor sequences come from a woman between 18 and 30 years old in good health.

The table lists this clonotype with a few counts. The chain is built from TRBV30 and TRBJ2-7; no reliable D call. CDR1 and CDR2 from the germline V gene are GTSNPN and SVGIG (reference sequence). Trimming stripped 3 bases from V and 3 bases from J, with 12 bases between. The CDR3 loop spans 13 amino acids. The CDR3 DNA sequence: TGTGCCTGGAGGGGTGCAGGTGGCTACGAGCAGTACTTC. Translated, it gives CAWRGAGGYEQYF. Filled out from reference TRBV30 and TRBJ2-7, the complete variable domain reads SQTIHQWPATLVQPVGSPLSLECTVEGTSNPNLYWYRQAAGRGLQLLFYSVGIGQISSEVPQNLSASRPQDRQFILSSKKLLLSDSGFYLCAWRGAGGYEQYFGPGTRLTVT.

The chain combines TRBV6-1 with TRBJ2-3; D tentatively fits TRBD1 or TRBD2 (5 bases each). Germline loops: CDR1 MNHNS, CDR2 SASEGT. V gave up 9 bases and J gave up 0 bases, with 16 bases separating them. The CDR3 length is 15 residues. CDR3 DNA sequence: TGTGCCAGTTGGGACGGGGTATCTAGCACAGATACGCAGTATTTT. Its translation is CASWDGVSSTDTQYF.

There are a few counts of this clonotype. The rearrangement links TRBV2 to TRBJ2-2; D could derive from TRBD1 or TRBD2 (6 bases each). The CDR3 is 16 residues long. V shed 4 bases and J shed 1 base, with 13 bases lying between them. In germline, CDR1 is SNHLY, CDR2 FYNNEI. The CDR3, as DNA: TGTGCCAGCAGTGGGACCGGGGGCCGGAACACCGGGGAGCTGTTTTTT. It codes for CASSGTGGRNTGELFF. The variable domain in full, with the rest retrieved from reference TRBV2 and TRBJ2-2, is EPEVTQTPSHQVTQMGQEVILRCVPISNHLYFYWYRQILGQKVEFLVSFYNNEISEKSEIFDDQFSVERPDGSNFTLKIRSTKLEDSAMYFCASSGTGGRNTGELFFGEGSRLTVL.

The gene calls are TRBV4-2 and TRBJ1-2; tentatively, D is TRBD1 (6 bases). Per the germline V gene, CDR1 is LGHNA and CDR2 is YNFKEQ. The CDR3 runs to 16 residues. Trimming took 2 bases from V and 7 from J, leaving 20 bases between them. Here the CDR3 DNA reads TGTGCCAGCAGCCAATCCACCGGGACAAGGGATGGTGGCTACACCTTC. Its translation is CASSQSTGTRDGGYTF.

This clonotype was picked up a small number of times. CDR3 DNA: TGTGCCAGCAGCCGGGGACAGTTCAACGAGCAGTACTTC. Translating gives CASSRGQFNEQYF. The rearrangement links TRBV11-2 to TRBJ2-7; 7 bases line up with TRBD1. CDR1 is SGHAT and CDR2 is FQNNGV in the germline V gene. This CDR3 is 13 amino acids long. V shed 5 bases, J shed 5 bases, and the junction held 6 bases outside the gene matches.

The table lists this clonotype with a few counts. This chain uses TRBV5-5 with TRBJ2-5; TRBD1 matches 9 bases. CDR3 length: 17 amino acids. Per the germline V gene, CDR1 is SGHKS and CDR2 is YYEKEE (reference sequence). The junction had 10 bases not matched to a gene; V was cut back by 0 bases and J by 4 bases. The CDR3 reads CASSLDPGTGRRETQYF. The DNA for the CDR3 is TGTGCCAGCAGCTTGGACCCTGGGACAGGGAGGAGAGAGACCCAGTACTTC.

This chain uses TRBV2 with TRBJ2-1, with TRBD2 matching over 11 bases. The germline CDR1 and CDR2 sequences are SNHLY and FYNNEI. The trim removed 5 bases at V and 7 bases at J, leaving 13 bases unmatched. This CDR3 is built from 17 residues. This chain's CDR3 is CASSLASGGSKTNEQFF. The CDR3 DNA reads as TGTGCCAGCAGTTTGGCTAGCGGGGGGTCAAAAACTAATGAGCAGTTCTTC.

This clonotype has just a few counts. V usage is TRBV6-1 and J usage is TRBJ1-3; TRBD1 might be the D (5 bases). There are 19 residues in the CDR3. Trimming took off 0 bases at V and 2 bases at J, with 20 bases between the two ends. Germline V lookup: CDR1 MNHNS, CDR2 SASEGT. The DNA for the CDR3 is TGTGCCAGCAGTGAAGCGTGGGGCAGGATAATTCTCGCTGGAAACACCATATATTTT. Its protein product is CASSEAWGRIILAGNTIYF.

The V and J genes are TRBV29-1 and TRBJ2-1; the match to TRBD2 covers 16 bases. The CDR3 is made up of 15 amino acids. The junction had 6 bases not matched to a gene; V was cut back by 0 bases and J by 13 bases. Germline V gene sequence: CDR1 SQVTM, CDR2 ANQGSEA. The DNA of the CDR3 is TGCAGCGTTGAAGATTCTGGGACTAGCGGGAGGGTCCAGTTCTTC. It is translated as CSVEDSGTSGRVQFF.

This clonotype was counted ten times or more. The V and J genes are TRBV2 and TRBJ2-2; TRBD1 might be the D (6 bases). CDR1 and CDR2 from the germline V gene are SNHLY and FYNNEI. The CDR3 has 15 residues. V lost 2 bases, J lost 5 bases, and 12 bases lay in between. CDR3 sequence reads: CASSERQAGTGELFF. The CDR3 DNA sequence: TGTGCCAGCAGTGAACGACAGGCAGGAACCGGGGAGCTGTTTTTT.

The V call is TRBV7-6, the J call TRBJ2-2; D is unclear. Germline assignment: CDR1 SGHVS and CDR2 FNYEAQ. There are 16 residues in the CDR3. The ends were cut back, 5 bases at V and 1 base at J, with 14 bases in the middle. The CDR3 DNA reads TGTGCCAGCAGCCAGATAGCCTTAAGGAACACCGGGGAGCTGTTTTTT. Its translation: CASSQIALRNTGELFF.

This clonotype has more than one count but fewer than ten. The CDR3 here is CSAAGLAGGPNEQFF. CDR3 nucleotide sequence: TGCAGTGCAGCCGGACTAGCGGGGGGGCCGAATGAGCAGTTCTTC. This chain joins TRBV20-1 and TRBJ2-1; 15 bases match TRBD2. V lost 6 bases and J lost 7; bases outside the gene matches: 7. Germline CDR1 is DFQATT and CDR2 is SNEGSKA (reference sequence). The CDR3 has 15 residues.

This clonotype has more than one count but fewer than ten. This chain links TRBV12-3 or TRBV12-4 with TRBJ2-7; D may match TRBD1 or TRBD2 (5 bases each). The V gene lost 8 bases and the J gene lost 2 bases, with 16 bases spanning the gap. This CDR3 spans 14 amino acids. The CDR3 DNA is TGTGCCAGCGACGGGACGGAGAGGACCTACGAGCAGTACTTC. Protein: CASDGTERTYEQYF.

This clonotype was recorded at least ten times. The chain has TRBV28 and TRBJ2-3, with 7 bases aligning to TRBD2. The junction had 8 bases not matched to a gene; V was cut back by 2 bases and J by 0 bases. This CDR3 is built from 17 residues. Germline CDR1 reads MDHEN; CDR2 reads SYDVKM. CDR3 residues: CASSLDILAVSTDTQYF. The DNA for the CDR3 is TGTGCCAGCAGTTTAGATATCCTAGCGGTTAGCACAGATACGCAGTATTTT.

This clonotype was seen at least ten times. The chain uses TRBV15 and TRBJ1-4; TRBD1 matches 11 bases. Germline lookup yields CDR1 LNHNV and CDR2 YYDKDF (reference sequence). There are 16 residues in the CDR3. Trimming removed 1 base from V and 8 bases from J; junction bases left unmatched: 6. CDR3 nucleotides: TGTGCCACCAGCAGAGGTTTGGGACAGGGGGACGAAAAACTGTTTTTT. Translation gives CATSRGLGQGDEKLFF.

This sequence joins TRBV10-3 and TRBJ2-2; 9 nucleotides agree with TRBD1. CDR3 length equals 17 residues. V shed 3 bases and J 0 bases; nucleotides not matched to a gene: 5. The germline V gene encodes CDR1 ENHRY and CDR2 SYGVKD. The CDR3 DNA sequence: TGTGCCATCAGTGAAAGGACAGGGGCCACGAACACCGGGGAGCTGTTTTTT. It codes for CAISERTGATNTGELFF.

This clonotype was seen more than once but under ten times. This chain uses TRBV3-1 with TRBJ1-4; 7 bases match TRBD1. The CDR3 is made up of 14 amino acids. Looked up from germline, CDR1 is LGHDT and CDR2 is YNNKEL (reference sequence). The V and J ends lost 6 bases and 7 bases, in that order; junction bases with no gene match: 8. CDR3 sequence: CASRPQGVTEKLFF. In nucleotides, the CDR3 is TGTGCCAGCAGACCTCAGGGGGTGACTGAAAAACTGTTTTTT. The full variable domain, completed using reference TRBV3-1 and TRBJ1-4, is DTAVSQTPKYLVTQMGNDKSIKCEQNLGHDTMYWYKQDSKKFLKIMFSYNNKELIINETVPNRFSPKSPDKAHLNLHINSLELGDSAVYFCASRPQGVTEKLFFGSGTQLSVL.

The rearrangement links TRBV6-1 to TRBJ2-6; unclear D gene. This CDR3 spans 14 amino acids. Germline CDR1 and CDR2: MNHNS and SASEGT. The V end was cut by 6 bases, the J end by 1 base, with 7 bases between. The CDR3 region has the DNA TGTGCCAGCAGGGACGCTTCTGGGGCCAACGTCCTGACTTTC. Translation: CASRDASGANVLTF.

V and J are TRBV20-1 and TRBJ2-7; TRBD1 matches 8 bases. J lost 7 bases, V lost 0 bases, and 11 bases had no gene match. The length of the CDR3 is 15 residues. From germline, CDR1 is DFQATT and CDR2 SNEGSKA (reference sequence). CDR3 nucleotides: TGCAGTGCTAGAGATAGGTCAGGGGGCCGTTGGGAGCAGTACTTC. It is translated as CSARDRSGGRWEQYF.

This clonotype was counted at least ten times. CDR3 nucleotide sequence: TGCAGCGTTTCAGGGGCGCCTATCACAGATACGCAGTATTTT. Its protein product is CSVSGAPITDTQYF. The J gene is TRBJ2-3, the V gene TRBV29-1; tentative D call: TRBD1 (6 bases). There are 14 residues in the CDR3. The V end lost 5 bases, the J end lost 2 bases, and 14 bases lay between the germline ends. Germline lookup yields CDR1 SQVTM and CDR2 ANQGSEA.

The sample holds many counts of this clonotype. The chain joins TRBV7-6 to TRBJ2-3; TRBD2 matches at 12 bases. CDR3 size: 15 residues. J gave up 4 bases and V 5 bases, and 4 bases lay outside the gene matches. Germline lookup yields CDR1 SGHVS and CDR2 FNYEAQ. The CDR3 DNA sequence: TGTGCCAGCAGCGGACTAGCGGGAAGGTCAGATACGCAGTATTTT. It encodes CASSGLAGRSDTQYF.

With respect to this clonotype: The junction departs from the called germline gene at one end, perhaps through a read error. This chain links TRBV24-1 with TRBJ2-1, with unresolved D. CDR3 length: 14 amino acids. From germline, CDR1 is KGHDR and CDR2 SFDVKD. The CDR3 here is CVTSDFTDYNEQFF. DNA of the CDR3: TGTGTCACCAGTGATTTTACCGACTACAATGAGCAGTTCTTC.

This clonotype showed up just a few times. This chain uses TRBV7-2 with TRBJ2-3; D might be TRBD2 (5 bases). Trimming removed 1 base from V and 2 bases from J, with 10 bases in between. The CDR3 sequence is 15 residues long. Germline V gives CDR1 SGHTA, CDR2 FQGNSA. CDR3 coding DNA: TGTGCCAGCAGCTTAGTCGGGATCCTCACAGATACGCAGTATTTT. Encoded protein: CASSLVGILTDTQYF.

The table lists this clonotype with many counts. J is TRBJ2-7 and V is TRBV5-1, with 7 nucleotides matching TRBD2. This CDR3 comprises 13 residues. V lost 4 bases and J lost 2; bases outside the gene matches: 3. Germline CDR1 reads SGHRS; CDR2 reads YFSETQ. The CDR3 nucleotides read TGCGCCAGCAGCCCCGGGACTACCTACGAGCAGTACTTC. Its protein product is CASSPGTTYEQYF. The variable domain in full, completed from reference TRBV5-1 and TRBJ2-7, reads KAGVTQTPRYLIKTRGQQVTLSCSPISGHRSVSWYQQTPGQGLQFLFEYFSETQRNKGNFPGRFSGRQFSNSRSEMNVSTLELGDSALYLCASSPGTTYEQYFGPGTRLTVT.

This clonotype was seen a handful of times. This sequence joins TRBV20-1 and TRBJ1-2, with D perhaps matching TRBD1 (6 bases). V lost 6 bases and J 4 bases, leaving 18 bases between the germline ends. CDR1 is DFQATT and CDR2 is SNEGSKA in the germline V gene (reference sequence). The CDR3 is made up of 14 amino acids. The CDR3 DNA reads as TGCAGTGCCTTACCAAGTAGGGGGGGCTATGGCTACACCTTC. This sequence encodes CSALPSRGGYGYTF.

There are a few counts of this clonotype. This chain links TRBV6-5 with TRBJ2-4; D is perhaps TRBD1 (5 bases). The CDR3 loop spans 16 amino acids. CDR1 and CDR2 from the germline V gene are MNHEY and SVGAGI. The V end was cut by 0 bases, the J end by 0 bases, with 9 bases between. The CDR3 DNA follows: TGTGCCAGCAGTTACTCGCAGGGCCGAGCCAAAAACATTCAGTACTTC. Translating gives CASSYSQGRAKNIQYF.

In its sample, this clonotype was seen many times. The chain is built from TRBV5-1 and TRBJ2-7, with 7 positions matching TRBD2. With V trimmed by 2 bases and J by 4 bases, 6 bases remained unmatched. CDR1 and CDR2 from the germline V gene are SGHRS and YFSETQ. The CDR3 runs to 14 residues. CDR3 nucleotide sequence: TGCGCCAGCAGCTTACAGCGGGGTCAATACGAGCAGTACTTC. Encoded protein: CASSLQRGQYEQYF.